These 17 T cell receptor beta chains were sequenced from one sample in a study of T cells after yellow fever vaccination. A single record per CDR3 protein comes from TCRdb applying MiXCR to the 5' RACE reads. The data show 230,000 or so distinct CDR3 sequences, more than 6.5% seen once. The sequenced sample was CD4+ T cells sorted from PBMCs, obtained on the day of the yellow fever booster vaccination. The source of these receptors is a man between 25 and 39 years old who received the YFV17D yellow fever vaccine.

The V call is TRBV12-3 or TRBV12-4, the J call TRBJ2-3, with D hard to call. The length of the CDR3 is 12 residues. Trimming removed 1 base at V and 8 bases at J, with 7 bases between. CDR3 loop: CASSLDPGTQYF. Here the CDR3 DNA reads TGTGCCAGCAGTTTAGATCCGGGTACGCAGTATTTT.

This clonotype has a handful of counts. The chain combines TRBV5-4 with TRBJ1-1; D call uncertain. Germline V gene sequence: CDR1 SGHNT, CDR2 YYREEE (reference sequence). The CDR3 is 15 residues long. V lost 4 bases and J 0 bases, leaving 13 bases between the germline ends. The CDR3 nucleotides read TGTGCCAGCAGCCCCGGTTTGAGCATGAACACTGAAGCTTTCTTT. As protein: CASSPGLSMNTEAFF.

This clonotype has just a few counts. The gene calls are TRBV10-3 and TRBJ2-7; D might be TRBD1 or TRBD2, each matching 5 bases. The germline gives CDR1 ENHRY, CDR2 SYGVKD. The V gene lost 2 bases and the J gene lost 6 bases, with 17 bases spanning the gap. The CDR3 loop spans 15 amino acids. CDR3 in amino acids: CAISENPGAGSEQYF. In DNA form, the CDR3 reads TGTGCCATCAGTGAGAACCCCGGGGCCGGGTCCGAGCAGTACTTC.

This clonotype was observed many times. The chain employs TRBV7-2 and TRBJ2-7; the D is unclear. Germline V gene sequence: CDR1 SGHTA, CDR2 FQGNSA. The germline V and J ends were trimmed by 1 base and 2 bases, with 12 bases remaining between them. There are 15 residues in the CDR3. CDR3 bases: TGTGCCAGCAGCTTAGATAGGTGGGCCGCCTACGAGCAGTACTTC. Protein product: CASSLDRWAAYEQYF.

V and J are TRBV12-3 or TRBV12-4 and TRBJ2-5, with D uncertain. CDR3 length: 13 residues. Between the trimmed V and J ends, which lost 3 bases and 0 bases, there was a span of 5 bases. CDR3 in amino acids: CASSLSHQETQYF. In DNA, the CDR3 is TGTGCCAGCAGTTTGTCCCACCAAGAGACCCAGTACTTC.

This clonotype was counted between two and nine times. This chain joins TRBV5-4 and TRBJ2-1; 7 bases match TRBD1. The J segment lost 7 bases and the V segment lost 3 bases, leaving 4 bases of the junction unmatched. Germline CDR1 reads SGHNT; CDR2 reads YYREEE (reference sequence). The CDR3 spans 13 residues. As DNA, the CDR3 is TGTGCCAGCAGCTCCGACAGGGAGAATGAGCAGTTCTTC. It codes for CASSSDRENEQFF.

This clonotype has more than one count but fewer than ten. The rearrangement uses TRBV7-3 and TRBJ1-1, with D perhaps matching TRBD1 (6 bases). V was shortened by 0 bases and J by 1 base, with 9 bases between the two germline ends. Germline V gives CDR1 SGHTA, CDR2 FQGTGA. The CDR3 contains 15 residues. Written as DNA, the CDR3 is TGTGCCAGCAGCTTAACGGGGGGGCCGAACACTGAAGCTTTCTTT. Translated, it gives CASSLTGGPNTEAFF.

The chain employs TRBV10-3 and TRBJ2-3, with 7 bases aligning to TRBD2. Losses at the gene ends were 3 bases for V and 1 base for J; bases not matched to a gene: 10. The CDR3 length is 17 residues. Germline V CDR1 and CDR2: ENHRY, SYGVKD. CDR3 bases: TGTGCCATCAGTGACCCGAGGGCCAGCGGGGGCACAGATACGCAGTATTTT. As protein: CAISDPRASGGTDTQYF.

CDR3 nucleotides: TGTGCCAGCAGCTCCCCTCGACAGGACAATGAGCAGTTCTTC. Residues: CASSSPRQDNEQFF. This chain links TRBV7-9 with TRBJ2-1; a possible D gene is TRBD1 (6 bases). V lost 4 bases and J lost 5, with 12 bases in between. CDR1 and CDR2 (germline): SEHNR, FQNEAQ (reference sequence). The CDR3 has 14 residues.

This clonotype was seen a few times. The gene calls are TRBV5-1 and TRBJ2-3; the match to TRBD2 covers 8 bases. There are 15 residues in the CDR3. Germline lookup yields CDR1 SGHRS and CDR2 YFSETQ. V dropped 4 bases and J dropped 0; count of bases not matched to a gene: 4. CDR3 bases: TGCGCCAGCAGCCCACTAGCGGTTAGCACAGATACGCAGTATTTT. The encoded protein is CASSPLAVSTDTQYF.

This clonotype has a handful of counts. The J gene is TRBJ2-5, the V gene TRBV6-5, with unresolved D. The germline gives CDR1 MNHEY, CDR2 SVGAGI. The CDR3 totals 12 residues. Trimming cost V 2 bases and J 5 bases, with 6 bases left between them. The CDR3 loop reads CASSYGRETQYF. For the CDR3, the DNA is TGTGCCAGCAGTTACGGAAGGGAGACCCAGTACTTC.

The V gene is TRBV20-1, the J gene TRBJ2-1; 7 bases fit TRBD2. The germline CDR1 and CDR2 sequences are DFQATT and SNEGSKA (reference sequence). Losses at the gene ends were 3 bases for V and 6 bases for J; bases not matched to a gene: 14. The length of the CDR3 is 16 residues. The CDR3 bases are TGCAGTGCTAGCCCCAGTCAGGGCGGGAGAAGCAATGAGCAGTTCTTC. Translation: CSASPSQGGRSNEQFF.

This clonotype was counted ten times or more. The chain has TRBV6-1 and TRBJ2-5; D may match TRBD1 or TRBD2 (6 bases each). This CDR3 has 11 amino acids. Trimming removed 7 bases at V and 9 bases at J, with 12 bases between. Germline-derived CDR1 and CDR2 are MNHNS and SASEGT. This CDR3 is CASIQGGPQYF. The CDR3 bases are TGTGCCAGCATTCAAGGGGGGCCCCAGTACTTC.

The V gene is TRBV6-5, the J gene TRBJ2-5; TRBD2 is a possible D gene (5 bases). Germline V CDR1 and CDR2: MNHEY, SVGAGI. The CDR3 runs 15 residues. Trimming shortened V by 4 bases and J by 5 bases, and 17 bases separated the two germline ends. The CDR3 DNA reads TGTGCCAGCAGTTCCCGTTTCCGGGGATCGGAGACCCAGTACTTC. Protein product: CASSSRFRGSETQYF.

This clonotype came up a few times. The rearrangement uses TRBV20-1 and TRBJ1-5, with 9 positions matching TRBD1. CDR1 and CDR2 (germline): DFQATT, SNEGSKA (reference sequence). Trimming cost V 6 bases and J 6 bases; bases outside gene matches: 12. This CDR3 has 15 amino acids. The CDR3 loop reads CSAEPGTGLTQPQHF. The CDR3 bases are TGCAGTGCAGAACCCGGGACAGGGCTGACTCAGCCCCAGCATTTT.

The sample holds a few counts of this clonotype. J is TRBJ1-1 and V is TRBV20-1, with no clear D. The CDR3 has 11 residues. The germline V gene encodes CDR1 DFQATT and CDR2 SNEGSKA (reference sequence). V lost 3 bases and J 8 bases, leaving 10 bases between the germline ends. The CDR3 sequence: CSARGSPEAFF. As DNA, the CDR3 is TGCAGTGCTAGGGGGTCCCCAGAAGCTTTCTTT.

In regard to this clonotype: A much larger clone differs by one base, so this may be a read error. V is TRBV28 and J is TRBJ2-1; D remains unclear. V lost 9 bases and J 1 base, leaving 16 bases between the germline ends. The CDR3 has 15 amino acids. CDR1 and CDR2 from the germline V gene are MDHEN and SYDVKM. In DNA form, the CDR3 reads TGTGCCAGAAGGCTTGAACGGTTTTCCTACAATGAGCAGTTCTTC. It specifies CARRLERFSYNEQFF.